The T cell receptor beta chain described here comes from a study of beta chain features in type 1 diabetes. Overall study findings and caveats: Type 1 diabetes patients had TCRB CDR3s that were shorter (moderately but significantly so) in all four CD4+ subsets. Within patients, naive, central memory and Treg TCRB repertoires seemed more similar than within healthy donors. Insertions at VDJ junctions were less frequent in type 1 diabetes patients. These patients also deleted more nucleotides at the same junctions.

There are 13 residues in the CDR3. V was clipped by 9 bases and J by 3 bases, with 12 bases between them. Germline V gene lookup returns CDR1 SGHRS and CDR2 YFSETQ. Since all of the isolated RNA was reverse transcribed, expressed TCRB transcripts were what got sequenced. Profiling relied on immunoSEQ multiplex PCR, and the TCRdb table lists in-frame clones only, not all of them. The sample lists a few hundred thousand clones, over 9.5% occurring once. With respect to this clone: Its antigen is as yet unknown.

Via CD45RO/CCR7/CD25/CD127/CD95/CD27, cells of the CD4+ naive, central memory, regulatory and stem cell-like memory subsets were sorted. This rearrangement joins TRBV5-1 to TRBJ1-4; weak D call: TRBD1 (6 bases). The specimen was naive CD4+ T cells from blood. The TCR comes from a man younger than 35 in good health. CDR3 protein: CATRQGSNEKLFF. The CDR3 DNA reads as TGCGCCACCAGGCAGGGGTCTAATGAAAAACTGTTTTTT. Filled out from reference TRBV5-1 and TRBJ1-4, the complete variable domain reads KAGVTQTPRYLIKTRGQQVTLSCSPISGHRSVSWYQQTPGQGLQFLFEYFSETQRNKGNFPGRFSGRQFSNSRSEMNVSTLELGDSALYLCATRQGSNEKLFFGSGTQLSVL.